The 4 T cell receptor beta chains below all came from one sample that was sequenced in a study of Graves' ophthalmopathy and Graves' hyperthyroidism. Using RNA transcripts, the TCR beta CDR3 regions were amplified. HTBI primers primed a first-round RT-PCR, and a second-round multiplex PCR followed. TCRdb re-called the multiplex PCR reads through MiXCR, storing one row per CDR3 protein. The table has hundreds of thousands of distinct CDR3 sequences, 45% seen once; the top ten hold roughly 50%. Material: peripheral blood. The source of these receptors is an adult man with Graves' ophthalmopathy.

Concerning this clonotype itself: The junction and the germline gene differ at one end; a read error may be behind it. The chain links TRBV24-1 to TRBJ2-2; maybe TRBD1 (6 bases). The CDR3 is 15 amino acids. Germline V CDR1 and CDR2: KGHDR, SFDVKD. The CDR3 spells CATSGLGAFTGELFF. CDR3 DNA sequence: TGTGCCACCAGTGGTTTGGGGGCTTTCACCGGGGAGCTGTTTTTT.

A few counts support this clonotype. The CDR3 region is CSARDGQVGTANSPLHF. CDR3 DNA sequence: TGCAGTGCTAGAGATGGGCAGGTAGGGACAGCGAATTCACCCCTCCACTTT. The genes are TRBV20-1 and TRBJ1-6; 7 bases are shared with TRBD1. Per the germline V gene, CDR1 is DFQATT and CDR2 is SNEGSKA (reference sequence). V trimming: 0 bases; J trimming: 7 bases; junction bases outside the gene matches: 12. This CDR3 has 17 amino acids.

This clonotype turned up a few times. The CDR3 DNA reads TGTGCCAGCAGCCAAAAAAGCTACGAGCAGTACTTC. Protein product: CASSQKSYEQYF. J is TRBJ2-7 and V is TRBV7-9; D gene ambiguous. The CDR3 has 12 residues. Per germline, CDR1 SEHNR and CDR2 FQNEAQ (reference sequence). V was cut by 5 bases and J by 3 bases, with 8 bases left in between.

The rearrangement joins TRBV9 to TRBJ2-7; D uncertain. Germline values: CDR1 SGDLS, CDR2 YYNGEE. V was clipped by 0 bases and J by 7 bases, with 8 bases between them. The CDR3 loop spans 12 amino acids. The CDR3 DNA sequence: TGTGCCAGCAGCGTAGAGCTCGGGGAGCAGTACTTC. Residues: CASSVELGEQYF.